These 12 T cell receptor beta chains originate from one sample sequenced in a study of cytomegalovirus exposure and HLA in healthy donors. The PCR contained 60 Vbeta and 13 Jbeta primers. Measured with immunoSEQ multiplex PCR; TCRdb has only the in-frame clones, and not every one. The sample has about 120,000 clones; roughly 66% are singletons. Sequencing was carried out using PBMCs. The receptors derive from a man younger than 35 in good health and CMV-seronegative.

V is TRBV7-2 and J is TRBJ2-1; 8 bases align to TRBD2. The V gene end was trimmed by 5 bases and the J gene end by 5 bases; junction bases not matched to a gene: 11. The germline V gene has CDR1 SGHTA and CDR2 FQGNSA. The CDR3 has 16 amino acids. The CDR3 sequence is CASSQRLAQANNEQFF. The CDR3 DNA sequence: TGTGCCAGCAGCCAAAGACTAGCGCAAGCTAACAATGAGCAGTTCTTC. Looking up the rest from reference TRBV7-2 and TRBJ2-1 gives the full variable domain: GAGVSQSPSNKVTEKGKDVELRCDPISGHTALYWYRQSLGQGLEFLIYFQGNSAPDKSGLPSDRFSAERTGGSVSTLTIQRTQQEDSAVYLCASSQRLAQANNEQFFGPGTRLTVL.

This clone has only a few counts. The chain links TRBV5-1 to TRBJ2-1; 7 bases align to TRBD2. The CDR3 totals 12 residues. From germline, CDR1 is SGHRS and CDR2 YFSETQ. J was trimmed by 9 bases and V by 4 bases; bases with no gene match: 4. Here the CDR3 DNA reads TGCGCCAGCAGCGGGGGACTAAGTGAGCAGTTCTTC. This sequence encodes CASSGGLSEQFF.

This chain uses TRBV18 with TRBJ2-7; the D gene is possibly TRBD2 (5 bases). Germline V gene lookup returns CDR1 KGHSH and CDR2 LQKENI. This CDR3 has 16 residues. V lost 2 bases to trimming and J lost 3 bases, with 17 bases between them. CDR3 loop: CASSPWTGNNFYEQYF. Here the CDR3 DNA reads TGTGCCAGCTCACCATGGACCGGGAACAACTTCTACGAGCAGTACTTC.

The V and J genes are TRBV4-2 and TRBJ2-1; D gene unclear. Germline CDR1 and CDR2: LGHNA and YNFKEQ. V gave up 0 bases and J gave up 7 bases, with 10 bases separating them. The CDR3 sequence is 14 residues long. The CDR3 sequence is CASSQEFGRNEQFF. The CDR3 DNA reads as TGTGCCAGCAGCCAAGAGTTCGGCAGGAATGAGCAGTTCTTC.

The chain employs TRBV28 and TRBJ2-5; D is possibly TRBD2 (6 bases). This CDR3 spans 15 amino acids. Germline V gene data show CDR1 as MDHEN and CDR2 as SYDVKM. V lost 3 bases and J 2 bases, leaving 13 bases between the germline ends. The CDR3 DNA is TGTGCCAGCAGTTTTGGCGGGGCGCCTCAAGAGACCCAGTACTTC. Residues: CASSFGGAPQETQYF.

This chain connects TRBV28 to TRBJ2-2; 7 nucleotides line up with TRBD1. The CDR3 runs to 16 residues. The germline V gene encodes CDR1 MDHEN and CDR2 SYDVKM. Trimming took 5 bases from V and 4 from J; bases not matched to a gene: 10. The chain's CDR3 is CASSPMTGSGTGELFF. The CDR3 bases are TGTGCCAGCAGTCCTATGACAGGGTCGGGCACCGGGGAGCTGTTTTTT.

The genes are TRBV30 and TRBJ2-7; D not certain. The CDR3 has 10 residues. V lost 3 bases to trimming and J lost 3 bases, with 3 bases between them. Germline V gene sequence: CDR1 GTSNPN, CDR2 SVGIG (reference sequence). The CDR3 coding sequence is TGTGCCTGGAGCAACTACGAGCAGTACTTC. Its translation: CAWSNYEQYF.

The rearrangement uses TRBV5-1 and TRBJ2-2; weak D call: TRBD2 (5 bases). V dropped 4 bases and J dropped 1 base, with 14 bases sitting between them. Germline CDR1 and CDR2: SGHRS and YFSETQ. The CDR3 has 16 amino acids. The CDR3 loop is CASSRISGLNTGELFF. CDR3 sequence (DNA): TGCGCCAGCAGCAGAATCAGCGGATTGAACACCGGGGAGCTGTTTTTT.

The V and J genes are TRBV4-2 and TRBJ1-5; TRBD1 aligns across 8 bases. Unmatched junction bases numbered 7, after V lost 0 bases and J lost 6 bases. Germline loops: CDR1 LGHNA, CDR2 YNFKEQ. The CDR3 contains 16 residues. The CDR3 DNA follows: TGTGCCAGCAGCCAAGACAGGCAGGGGGCTGGTCAGCCCCAGCATTTT. It codes for CASSQDRQGAGQPQHF.

The chain recombines TRBV5-6 with TRBJ2-3; D is unclear. V lost 3 bases, J lost 8 bases, and 16 bases lay in between. The CDR3 contains 14 residues. CDR1 SGHDT and CDR2 YYEEEE come from the germline V gene. In DNA form, the CDR3 reads TGTGCCAGCAGCTCTGCCCGTGGCGGTGGTACGCAGTATTTT. Translation: CASSSARGGGTQYF.

The chain uses TRBV7-9 and TRBJ1-2, with a weak D call TRBD1 (5 bases). The length of the CDR3 is 15 residues. Germline lookup yields CDR1 SEHNR and CDR2 FQNEAQ (reference sequence). V was clipped by 5 bases and J by 4 bases, with 17 bases between them. For the CDR3, the DNA is TGTGCCAGCAGCAGTACCCAAGCAGGGCTCTATGGCTACACCTTC. As protein: CASSSTQAGLYGYTF. Using reference TRBV7-9 and TRBJ1-2 for the parts outside the CDR3, the full variable domain is DTGVSQNPRHKITKRGQNVTFRCDPISEHNRLYWYRQTLGQGPEFLTYFQNEAQLEKSRLLSDRFSAERPKGSFSTLEIQRTEQGDSAMYLCASSSTQAGLYGYTFGSGTRLTVV.

The chain links TRBV5-4 to TRBJ2-1, with TRBD2 matching 8 bases. Germline V gene sequence: CDR1 SGHNT, CDR2 YYREEE (reference sequence). The CDR3 length is 15 residues. Losses at the gene ends were 0 bases for V and 9 bases for J; bases not matched to a gene: 8. CDR3 in amino acids: CASSLGTSGIGEQFF. In DNA form, the CDR3 reads TGTGCCAGCAGCTTGGGTACTAGCGGTATCGGTGAGCAGTTCTTC. The entire variable domain, with the rest obtained from reference TRBV5-4 and TRBJ2-1, is as follows: ETGVTQSPTHLIKTRGQQVTLRCSSQSGHNTVSWYQQALGQGPQFIFQYYREEENGRGNFPPRFSGLQFPNYSSELNVNALELDDSALYLCASSLGTSGIGEQFFGPGTRLTVL.